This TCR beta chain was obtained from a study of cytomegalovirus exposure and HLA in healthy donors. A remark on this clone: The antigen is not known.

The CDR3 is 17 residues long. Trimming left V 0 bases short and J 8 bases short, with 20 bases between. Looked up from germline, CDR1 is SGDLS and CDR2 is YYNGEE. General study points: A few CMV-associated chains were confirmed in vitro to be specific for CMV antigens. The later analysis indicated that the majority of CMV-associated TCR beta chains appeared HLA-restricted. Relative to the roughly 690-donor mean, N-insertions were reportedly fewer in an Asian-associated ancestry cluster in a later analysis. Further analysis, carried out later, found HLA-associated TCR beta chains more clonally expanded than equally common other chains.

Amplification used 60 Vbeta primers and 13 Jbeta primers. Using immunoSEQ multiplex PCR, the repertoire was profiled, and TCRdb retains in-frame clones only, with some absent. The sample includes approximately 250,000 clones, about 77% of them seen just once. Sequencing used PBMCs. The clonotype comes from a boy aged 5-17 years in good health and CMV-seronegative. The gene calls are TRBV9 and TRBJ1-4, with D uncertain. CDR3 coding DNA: TGTGCCAGCAGCGTAGCTTATAAGAGGGAAGTAGCGGAAAAACTGTTTTTT. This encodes CASSVAYKREVAEKLFF.